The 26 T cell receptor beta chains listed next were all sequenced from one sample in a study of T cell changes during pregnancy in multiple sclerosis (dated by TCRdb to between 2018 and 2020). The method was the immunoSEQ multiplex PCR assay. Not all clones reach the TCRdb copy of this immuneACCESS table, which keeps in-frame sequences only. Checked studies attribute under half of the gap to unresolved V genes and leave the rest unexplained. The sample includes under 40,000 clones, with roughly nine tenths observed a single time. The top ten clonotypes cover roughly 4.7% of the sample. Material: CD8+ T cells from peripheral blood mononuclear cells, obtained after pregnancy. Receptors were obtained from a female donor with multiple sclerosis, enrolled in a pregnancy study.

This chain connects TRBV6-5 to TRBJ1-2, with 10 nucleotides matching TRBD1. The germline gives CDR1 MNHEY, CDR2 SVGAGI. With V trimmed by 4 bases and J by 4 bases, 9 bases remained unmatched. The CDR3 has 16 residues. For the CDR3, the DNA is TGTGCCAGCAGTTCGACAGGGGGCGCGGATTTCTATGGCTACACCTTC. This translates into CASSSTGGADFYGYTF.

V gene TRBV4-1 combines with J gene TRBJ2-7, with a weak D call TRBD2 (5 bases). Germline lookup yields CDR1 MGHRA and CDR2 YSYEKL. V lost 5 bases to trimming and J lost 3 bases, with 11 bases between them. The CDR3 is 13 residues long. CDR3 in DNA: TGCGCCAGCAGCGTGTCGGGAATCTACGAGCAGTACTTC. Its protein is CASSVSGIYEQYF.

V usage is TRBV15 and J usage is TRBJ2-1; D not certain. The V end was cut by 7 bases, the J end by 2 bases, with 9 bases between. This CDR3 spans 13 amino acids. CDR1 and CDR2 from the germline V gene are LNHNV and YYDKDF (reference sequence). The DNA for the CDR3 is TGTGCCACCACCTCGAGCGCCTACAATGAGCAGTTCTTC. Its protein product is CATTSSAYNEQFF.

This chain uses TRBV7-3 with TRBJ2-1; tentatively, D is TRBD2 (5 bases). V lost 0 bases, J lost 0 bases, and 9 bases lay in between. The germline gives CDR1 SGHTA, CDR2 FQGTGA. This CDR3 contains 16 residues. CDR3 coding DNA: TGTGCCAGCAGCTTAACGGCGGGCAGCTCCTACAATGAGCAGTTCTTC. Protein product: CASSLTAGSSYNEQFF.

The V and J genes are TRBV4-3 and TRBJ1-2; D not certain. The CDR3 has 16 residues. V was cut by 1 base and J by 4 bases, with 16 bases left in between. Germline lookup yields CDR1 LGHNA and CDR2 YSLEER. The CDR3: CASSQGGRRLGYGYTF. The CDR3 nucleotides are TGCGCCAGCAGCCAAGGCGGGAGACGATTAGGCTATGGCTACACCTTC.

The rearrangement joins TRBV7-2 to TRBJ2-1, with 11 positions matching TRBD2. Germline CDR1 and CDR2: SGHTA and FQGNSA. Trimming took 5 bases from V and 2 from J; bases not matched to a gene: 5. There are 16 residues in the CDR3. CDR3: CASSPLAGGPYNEQFF. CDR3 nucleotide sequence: TGTGCCAGCAGCCCCCTAGCGGGGGGCCCCTACAATGAGCAGTTCTTC.

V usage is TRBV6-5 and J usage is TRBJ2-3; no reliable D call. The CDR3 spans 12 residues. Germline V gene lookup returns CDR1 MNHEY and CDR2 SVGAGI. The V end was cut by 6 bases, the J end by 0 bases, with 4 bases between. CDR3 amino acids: CASSPSTDTQYF. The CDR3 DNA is TGTGCCAGCAGCCCGAGCACAGATACGCAGTATTTT.

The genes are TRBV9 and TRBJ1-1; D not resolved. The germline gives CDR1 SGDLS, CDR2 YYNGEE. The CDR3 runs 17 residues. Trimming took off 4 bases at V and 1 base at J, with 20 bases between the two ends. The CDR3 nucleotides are TGTGCCAGCAGCTATTACATCCGCCCCCGGGAGAACACTGAAGCTTTCTTT. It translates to CASSYYIRPRENTEAFF.

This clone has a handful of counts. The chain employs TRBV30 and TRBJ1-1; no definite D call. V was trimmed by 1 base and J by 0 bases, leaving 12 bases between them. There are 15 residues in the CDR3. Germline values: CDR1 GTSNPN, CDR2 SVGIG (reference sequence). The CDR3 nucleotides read TGTGCCTGGAGTGACGGGAGGCGGATGAACACTGAAGCTTTCTTT. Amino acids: CAWSDGRRMNTEAFF.

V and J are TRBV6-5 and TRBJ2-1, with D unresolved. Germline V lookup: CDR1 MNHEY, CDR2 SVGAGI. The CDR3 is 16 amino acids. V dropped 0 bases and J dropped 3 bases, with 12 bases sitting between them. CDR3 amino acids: CASSYSIGYVYNEQFF. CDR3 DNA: TGTGCCAGCAGTTACTCGATCGGTTACGTCTACAATGAGCAGTTCTTC.

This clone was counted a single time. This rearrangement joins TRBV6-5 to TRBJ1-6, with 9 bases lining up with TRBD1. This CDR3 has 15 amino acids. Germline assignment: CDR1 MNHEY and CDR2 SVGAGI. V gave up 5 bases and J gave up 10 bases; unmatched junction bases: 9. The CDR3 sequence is CASSPAGTGHSPLHF. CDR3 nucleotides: TGTGCCAGCAGTCCCGCCGGGACAGGGCACTCACCCCTCCACTTT.

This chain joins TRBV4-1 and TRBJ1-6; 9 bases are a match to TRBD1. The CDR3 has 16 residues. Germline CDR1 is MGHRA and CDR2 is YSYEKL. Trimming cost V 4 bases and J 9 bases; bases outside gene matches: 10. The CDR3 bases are TGCGCCAGCAGCCCCAGTCCCGGGACAGGGATTTCACCCCTCCACTTT. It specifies CASSPSPGTGISPLHF.

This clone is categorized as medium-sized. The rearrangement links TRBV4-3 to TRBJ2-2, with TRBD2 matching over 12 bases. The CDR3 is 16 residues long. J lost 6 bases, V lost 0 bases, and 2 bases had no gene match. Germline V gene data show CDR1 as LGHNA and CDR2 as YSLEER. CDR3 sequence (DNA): TGCGCCAGCAGCCAAGACCCTAGCGGGGGGGCCGGGGAGCTGTTTTTT. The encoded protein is CASSQDPSGGAGELFF.

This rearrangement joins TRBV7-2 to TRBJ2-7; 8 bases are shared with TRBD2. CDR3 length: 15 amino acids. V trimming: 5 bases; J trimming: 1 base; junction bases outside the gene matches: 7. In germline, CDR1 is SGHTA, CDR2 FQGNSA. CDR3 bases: TGTGCCAGCAGCCCCGTTAGCGGGGCGTCCTACGAGCAGTACTTC. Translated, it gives CASSPVSGASYEQYF.

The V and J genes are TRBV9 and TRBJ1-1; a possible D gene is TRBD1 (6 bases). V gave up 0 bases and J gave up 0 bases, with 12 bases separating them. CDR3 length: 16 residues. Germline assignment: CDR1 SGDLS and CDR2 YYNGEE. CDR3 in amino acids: CASSVGGGRMNTEAFF. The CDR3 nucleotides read TGTGCCAGCAGCGTAGGGGGGGGCCGAATGAACACTGAAGCTTTCTTT. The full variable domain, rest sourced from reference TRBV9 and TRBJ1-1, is DSGVTQTPKHLITATGQRVTLRCSPRSGDLSVYWYQQSLDQGLQFLIQYYNGEERAKGNILERFSAQQFPDLHSELNLSSLELGDSALYFCASSVGGGRMNTEAFFGQGTRLTVV.

The CDR3, as DNA: TGCAGCGTTGCAGAGGGGCAGCCTTATAATTCACCCCTCCACTTT. Translation: CSVAEGQPYNSPLHF. V is TRBV29-1 and J is TRBJ1-6; perhaps TRBD1 as D (5 bases). Germline V gives CDR1 SQVTM, CDR2 ANQGSEA. CDR3 length: 15 amino acids. Trimming took 4 bases from V and 4 from J, leaving 14 bases between them.

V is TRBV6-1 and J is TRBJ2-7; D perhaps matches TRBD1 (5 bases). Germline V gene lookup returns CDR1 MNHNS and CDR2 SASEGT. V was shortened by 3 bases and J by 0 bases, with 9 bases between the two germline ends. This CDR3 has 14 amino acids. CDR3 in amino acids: CASSETVTSYEQYF. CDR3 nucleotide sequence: TGTGCCAGCAGTGAGACAGTCACCTCCTACGAGCAGTACTTC.

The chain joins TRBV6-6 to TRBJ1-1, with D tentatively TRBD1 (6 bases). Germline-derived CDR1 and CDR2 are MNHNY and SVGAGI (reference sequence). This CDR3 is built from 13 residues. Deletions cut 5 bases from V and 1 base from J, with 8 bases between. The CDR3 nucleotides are TGTGCCAGCAGTCAGGGGTCGAACACTGAAGCTTTCTTT. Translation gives CASSQGSNTEAFF.

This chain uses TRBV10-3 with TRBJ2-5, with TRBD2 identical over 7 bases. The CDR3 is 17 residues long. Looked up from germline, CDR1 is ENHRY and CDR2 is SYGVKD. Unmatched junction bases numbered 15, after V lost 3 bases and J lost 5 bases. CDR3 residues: CAISDPGGAGHSETQYF. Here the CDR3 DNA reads TGTGCCATCAGTGACCCCGGGGGAGCGGGGCACTCGGAGACCCAGTACTTC.

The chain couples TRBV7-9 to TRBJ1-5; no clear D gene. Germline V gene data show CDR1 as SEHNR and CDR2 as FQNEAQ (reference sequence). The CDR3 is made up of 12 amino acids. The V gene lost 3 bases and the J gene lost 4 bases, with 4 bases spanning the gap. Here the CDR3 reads CASSLANQPQHF. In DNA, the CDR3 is TGTGCCAGCAGCTTGGCAAATCAGCCCCAGCATTTT.

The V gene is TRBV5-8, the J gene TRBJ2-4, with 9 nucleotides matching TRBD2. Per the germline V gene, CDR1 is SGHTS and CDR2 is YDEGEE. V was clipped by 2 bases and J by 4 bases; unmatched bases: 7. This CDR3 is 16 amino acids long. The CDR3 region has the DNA TGTGCCAGCAGCTTCAGCCTAGCGGGGTCTAAAAACATTCAGTACTTC. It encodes CASSFSLAGSKNIQYF.

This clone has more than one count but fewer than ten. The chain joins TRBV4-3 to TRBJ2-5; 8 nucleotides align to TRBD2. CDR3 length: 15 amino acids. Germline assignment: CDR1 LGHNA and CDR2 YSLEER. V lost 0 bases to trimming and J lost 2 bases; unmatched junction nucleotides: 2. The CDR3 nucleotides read TGCGCCAGCAGCCAAGACCGGGGGGGACAAGAGACCCAGTACTTC. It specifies CASSQDRGGQETQYF.

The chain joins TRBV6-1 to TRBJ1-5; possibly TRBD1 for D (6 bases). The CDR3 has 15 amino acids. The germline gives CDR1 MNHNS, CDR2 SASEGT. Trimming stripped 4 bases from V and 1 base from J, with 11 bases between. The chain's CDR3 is CASSGSGASNQPQHF. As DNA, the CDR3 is TGTGCCAGCAGTGGATCAGGGGCGAGCAATCAGCCCCAGCATTTT.

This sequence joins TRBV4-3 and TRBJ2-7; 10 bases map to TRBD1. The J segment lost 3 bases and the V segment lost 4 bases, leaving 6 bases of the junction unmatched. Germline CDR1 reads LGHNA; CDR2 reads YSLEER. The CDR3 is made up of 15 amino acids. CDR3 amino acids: CASSLTGTGVYEQYF. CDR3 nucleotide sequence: TGCGCCAGCAGCCTTACCGGGACAGGGGTCTACGAGCAGTACTTC.

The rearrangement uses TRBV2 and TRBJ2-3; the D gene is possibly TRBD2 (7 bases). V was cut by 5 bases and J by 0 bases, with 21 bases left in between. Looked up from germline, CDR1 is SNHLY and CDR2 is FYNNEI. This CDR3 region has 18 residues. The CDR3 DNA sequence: TGTGCCAGCAGTCCCGGACTAGTGGGGGGGGCTAGCACAGATACGCAGTATTTT. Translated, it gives CASSPGLVGGASTDTQYF.

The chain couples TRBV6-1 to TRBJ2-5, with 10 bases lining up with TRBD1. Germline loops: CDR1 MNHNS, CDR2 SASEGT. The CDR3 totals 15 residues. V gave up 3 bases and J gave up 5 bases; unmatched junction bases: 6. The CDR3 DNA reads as TGTGCCAGCAGTGACTGGACAGGGGGTGGTGAGACCCAGTACTTC. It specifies CASSDWTGGGETQYF.